This is a list of T cell receptor beta chains from one sample in a study of human T cells and chemical hapten exposure. TCRdb re-called the RACE reads with MiXCR, one entry per CDR3 protein. Of about 120,000 distinct CDR3 sequences in the sample, roughly 13% are singletons; the top ten hold about 0.9%. The sequenced sample was whole blood, obtained in connection with sensitization to the hapten diphenylcyclopropenone (DPC). Source of these receptors: a man aged 18 to 30 with alopecia areata. Some clones in this sample may be carry-over from other donors' samples. Each CDR3 is given with its conserved first and last residue. D genes are given only for firm matches. Clone size is shown for a subset of rows, as once, few, many or a class of expanded clone.

few	TRBJ1-5	NA	TRBV29-1	TGCAGCGTGGGGACTACTCAGCCCCAGCATTTT	CSVGTTQPQHF
NA	TRBJ2-3	TRBD2	TRBV10-1	TGCGCCACCGGACTAGCGGGGCTTACAGATACGCAGTATTTT	CATGLAGLTDTQYF
NA	TRBJ2-3	NA	TRBV7-2	TGTGCCAGCAGCCTGGGCTCGGGGGCTGATACGCAGTATTTT	CASSLGSGADTQYF
NA	TRBJ2-1	NA	TRBV3-1	TGTGCCAGCAGCCAAGACACTACTGAGGTCCATGAGCAGTTCTTC	CASSQDTTEVHEQFF
few	TRBJ2-1	NA	TRBV27	TGTGCCAGCAGTTTCGGAACAGCTTTCTACAATGAGCAGTTCTTC	CASSFGTAFYNEQFF
few	TRBJ1-1	NA	TRBV2	TGTGCCAGCACTCCTAACACTGAAGCTTTCTTT	CASTPNTEAFF
NA	TRBJ2-7	TRBD1	TRBV6-5	TGTGCCAGTTATCCAGACAGGGGCTACGAGCAGTACTTC	CASYPDRGYEQYF
NA	TRBJ2-7	NA	TRBV5-1	TGCGCCAGCAGCCCGACAACCTACGAGCAGTACTTC	CASSPTTYEQYF
NA	TRBJ1-5	NA	TRBV15	TGTGCCACCAGCAGAGTGGGGTGGCAGAACAATCAGCCCCAGCATTTT	CATSRVGWQNNQPQHF
NA	TRBJ1-4	NA	TRBV5-6	TGTGTCAGCAGGCCGACAGGAACTAATGAAAAACTGTTTTTT	CVSRPTGTNEKLFF
NA	TRBJ2-3	TRBD1	TRBV18	TGTGCCAGCTCACCAAGCCCCGGGACAGGGGCCGTGGATACGCAGTATTTT	CASSPSPGTGAVDTQYF
many	TRBJ2-1	TRBD2	TRBV7-3	TGTGCCAGCACCCGACTAGCGGGGGGCGGTGAGCAGTTCTTC	CASTRLAGGGEQFF
many	TRBJ1-6	NA	TRBV6-2/TRBV6-3	TGTGCCAGCACGAGCTCCTATAATTCACCCCTCCACTTT	CASTSSYNSPLHF
few	TRBJ2-2	TRBD1	TRBV6-4	TGTGCCAGCAGTAAAGGGACAGTAAAGTCCGGGGAGCTGTTTTTT	CASSKGTVKSGELFF
many	TRBJ1-2	TRBD1	TRBV11-2	TGTGCCAGCAGCTTTAGGGGGCCTTATGGCTACACCTTC	CASSFRGPYGYTF
few	TRBJ1-1	NA	TRBV9	TGTGCCAGCAGCAACGGACCTGAAGCTTTCTTT	CASSNGPEAFF
few	TRBJ1-5	NA	TRBV19	TGTGCCAGTAGAGGGGGAAGAGTCGCCAGCAATCAGCCCCAGCATTTT	CASRGGRVASNQPQHF
few	TRBJ2-5	TRBD1	TRBV7-2	TGTGCCAGCAGCCAAGGGGGCCTCGGGACCGCCCAAGAGACCCAGTACTTC	CASSQGGLGTAQETQYF
NA	TRBJ2-1	TRBD2	TRBV20-1	TGCAGTACTAGAGATGCGCGAGCGGGGGGATACTACAATGAGCAGTTCTTC	CSTRDARAGGYYNEQFF
NA	TRBJ2-5	TRBD1	TRBV23-1	TGCGCCAGCAGTCAAGATCACAGGGGGGAGACCCAGTACTTC	CASSQDHRGETQYF
NA	TRBJ2-2	NA	TRBV12-3/TRBV12-4	TGTGCCAGCAGCCCCCCGGGAGCCACCGGGGAGCTGTTTTTT	CASSPPGATGELFF
NA	TRBJ2-7	NA	TRBV11-2	TGTGCCAGCAGCCCACTTTTAGGGCTGGCCTACGAGCAGTACTTC	CASSPLLGLAYEQYF
NA	TRBJ1-1	NA	TRBV5-1	TGCGCCAGCAGCTTGGAAGGCTTAGGGGGGACTGAAGCTTTCTTT	CASSLEGLGGTEAFF
few	TRBJ2-3	TRBD2	TRBV6-2/TRBV6-3	TGTGCCAGTTCCCGCCTGGGACTAGCGATGAGTAGCACAGATACGCAGTATTTT	CASSRLGLAMSSTDTQYF
many	TRBJ1-3	NA	TRBV6-2/TRBV6-3	TGTGCCAGCAGTTACTCCCCTTCATCCCGGAGGGACACCATATATTTT	CASSYSPSSRRDTIYF
few	TRBJ1-5	NA	TRBV7-9	TGTGCCAGCAGCTCAGGGGCGTTTTATCAGCCCCAGCATTTT	CASSSGAFYQPQHF
NA	TRBJ2-2	NA	TRBV29-1	TGCAGCGTTGAGAGAGACACCGGGGAGCTGTTTTTT	CSVERDTGELFF
few	TRBJ2-5	NA	TRBV7-8	TGTGCCAGCAGCCGTTACAGGGAAGAGACCCAGTACTTC	CASSRYREETQYF
few	TRBJ2-1	TRBD2	TRBV20-1	TGCAGTGCCATGAGCATGCGGGGGGCCGACTACAATGAGCAGTTCTTC	CSAMSMRGADYNEQFF
NA	TRBJ2-2	TRBD1	TRBV19	TGTGCCAGTTCCTCCAGGACAGGGGTGTTAGTCGGGGAGCTGTTTTTT	CASSSRTGVLVGELFF
many	TRBJ1-5	NA	TRBV4-1	TGCGCCAGCAGCCCAAGTGTCGCTAGCAATCAGCCCCAGCATTTT	CASSPSVASNQPQHF
few	TRBJ1-5	TRBD1	TRBV12-3/TRBV12-4	TGTGCCAGCAGCCAGGGGGCATATCAGCCCCAGCATTTT	CASSQGAYQPQHF
NA	TRBJ2-1	NA	TRBV4-3	TGCGCCAGCAGCCAATGGTACAGGGAAGATTACAATGAGCAGTTCTTC	CASSQWYREDYNEQFF
NA	TRBJ2-1	NA	TRBV7-2	TGTGCCAGCAGCTTACCCGACGCCAGTTATGAGCAGTTCTTC	CASSLPDASYEQFF
NA	TRBJ1-5	NA	TRBV12-3/TRBV12-4	TGTGCCAGCAGTGTCACAGGGTATGGCCAGCCCCAGCATTTT	CASSVTGYGQPQHF
NA	TRBJ1-5	TRBD1	TRBV18	TGTGCCAGCTCACCACCGCAGGGACAGGGGCCACAGCCCCAGCATTTT	CASSPPQGQGPQPQHF
few	TRBJ1-1	TRBD1	TRBV5-1	TGCGCCAGCAGCTTCGGGGGACAGGGCTCTGAAGCTTTCTTT	CASSFGGQGSEAFF
NA	TRBJ1-5	NA	TRBV7-2	TGTGCCAGCAGCGTACAGGGCCAGCCCCAGCATTTT	CASSVQGQPQHF
many	TRBJ2-1	TRBD1	TRBV7-6	TGTGCCAGCAGCTTACAGGGACAGACCGACAATGAGCAGTTCTTC	CASSLQGQTDNEQFF
few	TRBJ2-1	NA	TRBV18	TGTGCCAGCTCCCCAGACTACAATGAGCAGTTCTTC	CASSPDYNEQFF